This TCR beta chain is drawn from a study of blood T cell repertoires in COVID-19. As for the study in general: Whether acute or convalescent, the COVID-19 samples came from the United States, Italy and Spain.

Trimming removed 4 bases at V and 10 bases at J, with 16 bases between. The CDR3 runs to 13 residues. CDR1 is MNHEY, CDR2 SVGAGI, per germline. Original processing methods: It was from reference gene primer amplification that nucleated cell counts were estimated. TCRdb keeps only in-frame clones here, not all; method: immunoSEQ multiplex PCR. V and J calls and clone size are as listed in that table; D and trimming were resolved from the DNA. The sample lists 75,000 to 95,000 clones, around four fifths occurring once. This chain uses TRBV6-5 with TRBJ1-1; maybe TRBD1 (5 bases). The material sequenced was peripheral blood. The receptor comes from a man older than 75 with active or convalescent COVID-19. CDR3 in amino acids: CASSSTGGLGAFF. The CDR3 coding sequence is TGTGCCAGCAGTTCCACGGGGGGGTTAGGAGCTTTCTTT.